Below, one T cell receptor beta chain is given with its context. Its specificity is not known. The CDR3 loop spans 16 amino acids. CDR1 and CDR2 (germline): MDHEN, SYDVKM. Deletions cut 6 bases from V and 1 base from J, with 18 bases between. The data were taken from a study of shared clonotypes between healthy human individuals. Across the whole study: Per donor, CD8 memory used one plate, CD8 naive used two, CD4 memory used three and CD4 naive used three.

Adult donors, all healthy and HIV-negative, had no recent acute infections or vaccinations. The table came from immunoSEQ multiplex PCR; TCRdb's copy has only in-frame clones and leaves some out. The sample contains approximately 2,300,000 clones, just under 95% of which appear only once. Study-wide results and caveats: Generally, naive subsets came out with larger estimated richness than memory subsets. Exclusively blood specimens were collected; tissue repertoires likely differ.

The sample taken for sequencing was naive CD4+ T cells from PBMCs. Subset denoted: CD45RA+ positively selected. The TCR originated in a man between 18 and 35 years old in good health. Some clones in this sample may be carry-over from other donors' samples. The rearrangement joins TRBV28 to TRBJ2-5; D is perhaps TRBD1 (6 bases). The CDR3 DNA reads TGTGCCAGCAGCCGCCCCCGGACAGCTTCCCAAGAGACCCAGTACTTC. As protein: CASSRPRTASQETQYF. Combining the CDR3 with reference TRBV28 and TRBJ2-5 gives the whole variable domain DVKVTQSSRYLVKRTGEKVFLECVQDMDHENMFWYRQDPGLGLRLIYFSYDVKMKEKGDIPEGYSVSREKKERFSLILESASTNQTSMYLCASSRPRTASQETQYFGPGTRLLVL.